Listed below are T cell receptor beta chains from one sample, sequenced in a study of OX40 agonist ivuxolimab in advanced cancers. This table comes from immunoSEQ multiplex PCR, and its TCRdb copy is limited to in-frame clones, with some not included. Among almost 80,000 clones listed, 84% were seen once. Sequencing used CD4+ or CD8+ T cells sorted from blood, obtained in a trial of the OX40 agonist ivuxolimab. All receptors derive from an adult with an advanced solid tumor such as melanoma, head and neck, liver or kidney cancer. Both conserved end residues are trimmed from each CDR3.

>TRBV6-5|TRBJ2-1
ASRTRDRANNEQF
>TRBV7-8|TRBJ2-2
ASSLVAGGNTGELF
>TRBV7-9|TRBJ1-2
ASSLPGQISGGYT
>TRBV25-1|TRBJ1-2
ASSEFGTRVTGYT
>TRBV6-4|TRBJ1-1
ASSPSREGNTEAF
>TRBV6-5|TRBJ2-7
ASSLTSGSSEQY
>TRBV18|TRBJ1-1
ASSPRGGTTEAF
>TRBV18|TRBJ1-2
ASKTATDYGYT
>TRBV11-2|TRBJ2-5
ASSLALSARKETQY
>TRBV18|TRBJ2-5
ASSPRGGETQY
>TRBV19|TRBJ1-2
ASRPPGTASYGYT
>TRBV2|TRBJ2-4
ASSDAAKNIQY
>TRBV7-9|TRBJ2-1
ASSLAVRGEQF
>TRBV5-1|TRBJ1-1
ASRPGTNMNTEAF
>TRBV29-1|TRBJ1-2
SATGDSGYT
>TRBV28|TRBJ1-5
ASSLRQGYQPQH
>TRBV28|TRBJ1-1
ASSGDMNTEAF
>TRBV7-9|TRBJ2-3
ASSDGLAGSGNTQY
>TRBV14|TRBJ1-6
ASSGQYNSPLH
>TRBV30|TRBJ1-4
AWSDPGGGIEKLF
>TRBV11-2|TRBJ2-2
ASLGTARDTGELF
>TRBV29-1|TRBJ1-2
SENSGASGYT
>TRBV7-3|TRBJ2-1
ASSTLGRGDSEQF
>TRBV19|TRBJ1-5
ASSIGTGQGFSFSNQPQH
>TRBV7-2|TRBJ1-1
ASSLWQNTEAF
>TRBV11-2|TRBJ2-1
ASSLGRGPNEQF
>TRBV5-1|TRBJ2-1
ASTGLAGGGNEQF
>TRBV7-6|TRBJ2-2
ASSSRLADNTGELF
>TRBV5-1|TRBJ1-2
ASSHDNNYGYT
>TRBV11-2|TRBJ2-7
ASSPRQGYYEQY
>TRBV7-9|TRBJ1-1
ASSLEQVEAF
>TRBV5-1|TRBJ1-5
ASSLGGSNQPQH
>TRBV18|TRBJ2-1
ASSPNRDEQF
>TRBV14|TRBJ1-1
ASSQERVRAGEAF
>TRBV7-8|TRBJ2-1
ASRIESGQGRREQF
>TRBV6-1|TRBJ2-7
ASRYNGGFGYEQY
>TRBV15|TRBJ1-4
ATSRSQGTTNEKLF
>TRBV7-8|TRBJ2-3
ASSQETGTSQY
>TRBV6-5|TRBJ1-4
ASSYSHNGEKLF
>TRBV11-1|TRBJ2-5
ASSSTRGETQY
>TRBV5-1|TRBJ1-6
ASSLTLSSYNSPLH
>TRBV6-1|TRBJ1-6
AGREGQFYNSPLH
>TRBV9|TRBJ1-1
ASSVAGRGTEAF
>TRBV5-6|TRBJ1-1
ASRSDRANTEAF